This T cell receptor (beta chain) was observed in a study of Graves' ophthalmopathy and Graves' hyperthyroidism. The germline CDR1 and CDR2 sequences are LNHDA and SQIVND (reference sequence). V dropped 5 bases and J dropped 5; count of bases not matched to a gene: 10. The CDR3 consists of 15 residues. The authors amplified TCR beta CDR3 regions from RNA transcripts. HTBI-primed first-round RT-PCR preceded second-round multiplex PCR. TCRdb re-called the multiplex PCR reads with MiXCR, one entry per CDR3 protein. This table has roughly 480,000 distinct CDR3 sequences, roughly 14% appearing once. Points from the study as a whole: Between ophthalmopathy and stable hyperthyroidism, a 13-signature model drew a separation with about 85% sensitivity and approximately 81% specificity. In blood, most expanded thyroid clonotypes above 0.001 frequency were also detected.

Uncontrolled infections, other autoimmune diseases, pregnancy or lactation barred patients from enrollment. PBMCs came from roughly 9.1 ml of fresh peripheral blood. On this clonotype itself: Its antigen is currently unknown.

Sample: blood. The receptor comes from a woman under 40 with Graves' ophthalmopathy. This chain links TRBV19 with TRBJ2-7, with 9 nucleotides matching TRBD1. The CDR3 DNA sequence: TGTGCCAGTAGTCCTCACCGGGACAGGGAGGACGAGCAGTACTTC. Translating gives CASSPHRDREDEQYF. Full variable domain (missing parts from reference TRBV19 and TRBJ2-7): DGGITQSPKYLFRKEGQNVTLSCEQNLNHDAMYWYRQDPGQGLRLIYYSQIVNDFQKGDIAEGYSVSREKKESFPLTVTSAQKNPTAFYLCASSPHRDREDEQYFGPGTRLTVT.